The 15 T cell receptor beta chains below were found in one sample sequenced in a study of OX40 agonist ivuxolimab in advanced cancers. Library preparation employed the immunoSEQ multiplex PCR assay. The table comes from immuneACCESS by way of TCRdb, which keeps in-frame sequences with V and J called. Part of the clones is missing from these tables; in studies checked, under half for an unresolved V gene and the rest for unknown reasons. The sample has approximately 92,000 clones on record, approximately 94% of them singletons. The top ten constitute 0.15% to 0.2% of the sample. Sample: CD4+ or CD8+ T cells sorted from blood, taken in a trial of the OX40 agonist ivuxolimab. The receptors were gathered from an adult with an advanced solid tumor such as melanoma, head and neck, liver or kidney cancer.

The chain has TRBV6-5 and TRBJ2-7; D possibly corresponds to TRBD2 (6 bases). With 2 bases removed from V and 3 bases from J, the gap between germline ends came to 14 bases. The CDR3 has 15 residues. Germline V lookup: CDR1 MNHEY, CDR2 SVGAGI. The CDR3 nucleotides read TGTGCCAGCAGTTACACCCGGGACTCCTTCTACGAGCAGTACTTC. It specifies CASSYTRDSFYEQYF.

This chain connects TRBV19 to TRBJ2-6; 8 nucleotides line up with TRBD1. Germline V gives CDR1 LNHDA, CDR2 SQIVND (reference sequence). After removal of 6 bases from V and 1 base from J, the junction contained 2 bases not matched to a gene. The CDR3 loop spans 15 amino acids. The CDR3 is CASSRTGSGANVLTF. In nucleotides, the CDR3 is TGTGCCAGTAGCAGGACAGGGTCTGGGGCCAACGTCCTGACTTTC.

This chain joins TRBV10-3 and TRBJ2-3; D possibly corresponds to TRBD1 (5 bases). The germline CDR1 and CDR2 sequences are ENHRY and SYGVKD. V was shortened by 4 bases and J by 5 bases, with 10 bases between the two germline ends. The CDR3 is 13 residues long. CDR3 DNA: TGTGCCATCAGTGGACCTAGGGGAGATACGCAGTATTTT. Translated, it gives CAISGPRGDTQYF.

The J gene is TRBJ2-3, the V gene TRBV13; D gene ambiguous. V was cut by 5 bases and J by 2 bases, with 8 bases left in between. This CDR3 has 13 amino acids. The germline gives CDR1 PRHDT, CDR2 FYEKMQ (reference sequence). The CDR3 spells CASSHRTTDTQYF. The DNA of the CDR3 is TGTGCCAGCAGCCACAGAACCACAGATACGCAGTATTTT.

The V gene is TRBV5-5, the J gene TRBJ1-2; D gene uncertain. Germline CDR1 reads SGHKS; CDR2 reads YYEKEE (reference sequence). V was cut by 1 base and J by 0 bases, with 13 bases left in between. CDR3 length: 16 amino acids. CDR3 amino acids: CASSLLSDPANYGYTF. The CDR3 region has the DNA TGTGCCAGCAGCTTGCTGTCCGACCCAGCTAACTATGGCTACACCTTC.

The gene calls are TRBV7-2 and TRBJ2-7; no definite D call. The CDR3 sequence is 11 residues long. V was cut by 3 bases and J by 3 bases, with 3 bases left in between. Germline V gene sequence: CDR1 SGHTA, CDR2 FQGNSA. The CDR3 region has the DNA TGTGCCAGCAGCTTTTTCTACGAGCAGTACTTC. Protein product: CASSFFYEQYF. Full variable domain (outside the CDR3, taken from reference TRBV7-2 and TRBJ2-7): GAGVSQSPSNKVTEKGKDVELRCDPISGHTALYWYRQSLGQGLEFLIYFQGNSAPDKSGLPSDRFSAERTGGSVSTLTIQRTQQEDSAVYLCASSFFYEQYFGPGTRLTVT.

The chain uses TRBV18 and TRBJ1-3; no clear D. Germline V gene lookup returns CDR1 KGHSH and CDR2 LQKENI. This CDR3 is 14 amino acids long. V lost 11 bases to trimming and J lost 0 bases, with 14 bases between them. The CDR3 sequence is CASELGYSGNTIYF. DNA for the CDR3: TGTGCCTCCGAGTTGGGATACTCTGGAAACACCATATATTTT. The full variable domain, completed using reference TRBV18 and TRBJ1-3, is NAGVMQNPRHLVRRRGQEARLRCSPMKGHSHVYWYRQLPEEGLKFMVYLQKENIIDESGMPKERFSAEFPKEGPSILRIQQVVRGDSAAYFCASELGYSGNTIYFGEGSWLTVV.

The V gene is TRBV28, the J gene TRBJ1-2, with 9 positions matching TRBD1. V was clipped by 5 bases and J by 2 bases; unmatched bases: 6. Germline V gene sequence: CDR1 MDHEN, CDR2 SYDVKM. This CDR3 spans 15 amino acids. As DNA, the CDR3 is TGTGCCAGCAGTGTCCCCGGGACAGGGAACTATGGCTACACCTTC. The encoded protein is CASSVPGTGNYGYTF.

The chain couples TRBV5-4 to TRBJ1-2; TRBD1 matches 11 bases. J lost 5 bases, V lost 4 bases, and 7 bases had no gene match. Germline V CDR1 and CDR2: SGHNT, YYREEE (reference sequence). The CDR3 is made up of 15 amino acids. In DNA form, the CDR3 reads TGTGCCAGCAGCGGGTGGGACAGGGGGGCATATGGCTACACCTTC. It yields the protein CASSGWDRGAYGYTF.

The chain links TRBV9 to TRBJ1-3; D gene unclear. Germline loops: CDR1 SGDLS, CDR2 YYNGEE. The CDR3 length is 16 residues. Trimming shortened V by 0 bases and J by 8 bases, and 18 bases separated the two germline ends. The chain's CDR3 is CASSVGPLETGYTIYF. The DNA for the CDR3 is TGTGCCAGCAGCGTAGGCCCCTTGGAGACCGGCTACACCATATATTTT.

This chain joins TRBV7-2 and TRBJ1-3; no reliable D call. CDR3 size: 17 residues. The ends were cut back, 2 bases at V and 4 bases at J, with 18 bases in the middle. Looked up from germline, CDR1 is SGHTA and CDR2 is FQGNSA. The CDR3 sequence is CASSLLRLLAPGNTIYF. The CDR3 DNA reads TGTGCCAGCAGCTTATTGAGGTTATTGGCACCCGGAAACACCATATATTTT. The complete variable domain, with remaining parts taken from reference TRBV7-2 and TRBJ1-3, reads GAGVSQSPSNKVTEKGKDVELRCDPISGHTALYWYRQSLGQGLEFLIYFQGNSAPDKSGLPSDRFSAERTGGSVSTLTIQRTQQEDSAVYLCASSLLRLLAPGNTIYFGEGSWLTVV.

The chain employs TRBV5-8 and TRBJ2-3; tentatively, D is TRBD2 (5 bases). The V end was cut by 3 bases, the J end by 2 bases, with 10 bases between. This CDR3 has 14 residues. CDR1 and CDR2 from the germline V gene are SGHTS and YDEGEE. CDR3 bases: TGTGCCAGCAGCTCCGACGGGAACACAGATACGCAGTATTTT. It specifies CASSSDGNTDTQYF.

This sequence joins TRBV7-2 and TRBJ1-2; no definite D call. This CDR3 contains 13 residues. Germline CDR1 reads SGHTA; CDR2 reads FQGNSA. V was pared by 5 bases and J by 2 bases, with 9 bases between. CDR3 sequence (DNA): TGTGCCAGCAGCCCAGGAGTGAACTATGGCTACACCTTC. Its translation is CASSPGVNYGYTF.

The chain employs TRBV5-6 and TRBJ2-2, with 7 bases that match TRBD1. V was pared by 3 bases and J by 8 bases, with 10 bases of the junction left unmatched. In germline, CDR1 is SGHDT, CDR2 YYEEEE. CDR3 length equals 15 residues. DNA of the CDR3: TGTGCCAGCAGCTCCCCAGGACAGGATAGGGGGGAGCTGTTTTTT. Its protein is CASSSPGQDRGELFF.

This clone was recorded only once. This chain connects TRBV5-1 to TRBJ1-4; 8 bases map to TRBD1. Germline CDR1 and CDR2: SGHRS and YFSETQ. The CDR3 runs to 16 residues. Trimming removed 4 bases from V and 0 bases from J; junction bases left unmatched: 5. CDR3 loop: CASSEGQVSTNEKLFF. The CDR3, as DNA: TGCGCCAGCAGCGAGGGACAGGTCTCAACTAATGAAAAACTGTTTTTT.